Each of the 18 T cell receptor beta chains below was sequenced from the same sample in a study of blood T cells in healthy people across ages (dated by TCRdb to about 2015). The library was produced with 5' RACE. Sequencing instrument: Illumina HiSeq 2500. A second about 7 to 12 cycle PCR used a sample-barcoded 5' primer and a J-beta primer mix. TCRdb itself trimmed the public reads at Q25 with fastp, ran MiXCR and retained productive beta chains. Rows with a matching CDR3 protein are joined into one entry that keeps the most common DNA and genes. Recorded for this sample are 710,000 or so distinct CDR3 sequences; 32% of them occurred a single time. Together, the top ten hold 15% of the sample. Input material: blood. The receptors were sampled from a woman older than 75 in good health. Donor details come from another sample of the same person, matched by shared clones.

In this sample, this clonotype turned up a few times. The J gene is TRBJ2-7, the V gene TRBV6-5; 7 nucleotides agree with TRBD1. Germline CDR1 is MNHEY and CDR2 is SVGAGI. After removal of 7 bases from V and 1 base from J, the junction contained 10 bases not matched to a gene. The CDR3 contains 15 residues. Here the CDR3 reads CASKSSGTVSYEQYF. Written as DNA, the CDR3 is TGTGCCAGCAAATCCTCCGGGACAGTATCCTACGAGCAGTACTTC.

The chain employs TRBV20-1 and TRBJ2-7, with 8 bases that match TRBD2. Germline V gene data show CDR1 as DFQATT and CDR2 as SNEGSKA (reference sequence). V was pared by 5 bases and J by 3 bases, with 6 bases of the junction left unmatched. This CDR3 contains 13 residues. The CDR3 protein is CSAPREGGYEQYF. As DNA, the CDR3 is TGCAGTGCTCCCCGGGAGGGAGGCTACGAGCAGTACTTC.

The chain carries TRBV30 and TRBJ2-7, with D perhaps being TRBD1 or TRBD2 (7 bases each). V lost 2 bases, J lost 2 bases, and 19 bases lay in between. This CDR3 is built from 16 residues. Germline values: CDR1 GTSNPN, CDR2 SVGIG (reference sequence). The CDR3 sequence is CAWSFRGGTSPYEQYF. CDR3 bases: TGTGCCTGGAGTTTCAGGGGGGGGACGAGCCCCTACGAGCAGTACTTC.

This clonotype appeared a few times. A read error is possible here, since a much larger clone lies one base away. This chain connects TRBV10-3 to TRBJ2-1, with TRBD1 identical over 8 bases. The end of the DNA aligns better with TRBJ2-7, so the J call may be wrong. This CDR3 has 15 amino acids. Germline V gene data show CDR1 as ENHRY and CDR2 as SYGVKD. The CDR3 protein is CAIRPDRGSYNEQYF. The CDR3 coding sequence is TGTGCCATCAGGCCCGACAGGGGTTCCTACAATGAGCAGTACTTC.

At least ten counts were recorded for this clonotype. This sequence joins TRBV20-1 and TRBJ2-1; possibly TRBD1 or TRBD2 for D (6 bases each). Trimming left V 0 bases short and J 4 bases short, with 16 bases between. Germline lookup yields CDR1 DFQATT and CDR2 SNEGSKA (reference sequence). This CDR3 spans 16 amino acids. CDR3 nucleotides: TGCAGTGCTAGAGATCCAGGAGGGGGGAGGTACAATGAGCAGTTCTTC. Amino acid sequence: CSARDPGGGRYNEQFF.

As regards this clonotype: Germline is not matched at one junction end, which may reflect a read error. The CDR3 region is CASSPRTGLSEQFF. CDR3 bases: TGTGCTAGCAGCCCACGAACAGGGCTGAGTGAGCAGTTCTTC. The rearrangement links TRBV7-7 to TRBJ2-1; D might be TRBD1 (6 bases). Germline assignment: CDR1 SSHAT and CDR2 FNYEAQ (reference sequence). The CDR3 loop spans 14 amino acids.

The V and J genes are TRBV24-1 and TRBJ2-7; D possibly matches TRBD1 or TRBD2 (5 bases each). The CDR3 contains 15 residues. Germline V gives CDR1 KGHDR, CDR2 SFDVKD. V gave up 3 bases and J gave up 0 bases, with 11 bases separating them. This CDR3 reads CATSDRDASSYEQYF. In nucleotides, the CDR3 is TGTGCCACCAGTGATAGGGACGCGAGCTCCTACGAGCAGTACTTC.

This clonotype was counted a few times. V is TRBV30 and J is TRBJ1-1; no reliable D call. There are 13 residues in the CDR3. Germline V gene lookup returns CDR1 GTSNPN and CDR2 SVGIG (reference sequence). V was trimmed by 2 bases and J by 3 bases, leaving 10 bases between them. Here the CDR3 reads CAWSKFRDTEAFF. The CDR3 DNA follows: TGTGCCTGGAGTAAGTTCCGGGACACTGAAGCTTTCTTT.

For this clonotype: The conserved closing phenylalanine or tryptophan is absent in this CDR3, likely reflecting a read error. This chain connects TRBV19 to TRBJ2-7; no clear D. CDR3 length: 14 amino acids. From germline, CDR1 is LNHDA and CDR2 SQIVND (reference sequence). CDR3 loop: CVSREQTSVNEQYC. The CDR3 DNA reads as TGTGTCAGTAGGGAACAGACTTCGGTAAACGAGCAGTACTGC.

This clonotype has at least ten counts. The V call is TRBV6-1, the J call TRBJ1-2; D remains unclear. The CDR3 runs to 12 residues. Germline loops: CDR1 MNHNS, CDR2 SASEGT. The V end was cut by 8 bases, the J end by 8 bases, with 15 bases between. The CDR3 bases are TGTGCCAGCCTGACTCCTTGGGGAGGCTACACCTTC. As protein: CASLTPWGGYTF.

This clonotype was seen just once. Since a much larger clone is just one base distant, this may be a read error. V gene TRBV5-1 combines with J gene TRBJ1-2, with TRBD1 as a possible D gene (6 bases). The CDR3 is made up of 14 amino acids. The germline V gene has CDR1 SGHRS and CDR2 YFSETQ. The CDR3 is CASSQQGSEYGCTF. The CDR3 nucleotides read TGCGCCAGCAGCCAACAGGGAAGTGAATATGGCTGCACCTTC.

V and J are TRBV20-1 and TRBJ1-5; tentatively, D is TRBD1 (6 bases). V lost 5 bases and J lost 3, with 11 bases in between. This CDR3 spans 13 amino acids. The germline V gene has CDR1 DFQATT and CDR2 SNEGSKA (reference sequence). The CDR3 spells CSALDSVNQPQHF. As DNA, the CDR3 is TGCAGTGCTCTGGACAGTGTCAATCAGCCCCAGCATTTT.

This sequence joins TRBV7-2 and TRBJ2-7; D is unclear. Trimming removed 5 bases at V and 4 bases at J, with 18 bases between. Germline V gene sequence: CDR1 SGHTA, CDR2 FQGNSA. This CDR3 is built from 15 residues. The DNA of the CDR3 is TGTACCAGCAGCCCCGTGGCAGGCGGCCTATACGAGCAGTACTTC. Its translation is CTSSPVAGGLYEQYF.

The chain couples TRBV20-1 to TRBJ1-1, with D possibly TRBD1 on 6 matching bases. CDR3 length equals 13 residues. The V gene's germline CDR1 is DFQATT and CDR2 SNEGSKA (reference sequence). V lost 5 bases, J lost 4 bases, and 14 bases lay in between. This CDR3 reads CSARVWGATEAFF. The CDR3 region has the DNA TGCAGTGCTCGAGTATGGGGGGCCACTGAAGCTTTCTTT.

This clonotype was observed at least ten times. The chain has TRBV9 and TRBJ1-2; D is unclear. Trimming took 4 bases from V and 8 from J, leaving 12 bases between them. The CDR3 extends over 12 amino acids. Germline V gene lookup returns CDR1 SGDLS and CDR2 YYNGEE. CDR3 sequence reads: CASSTQTRGYTF. CDR3 DNA: TGTGCCAGCAGCACCCAGACCCGCGGCTACACCTTC.

The sample holds many counts of this clonotype. The V and J genes are TRBV25-1 and TRBJ1-6; D gene unclear. This CDR3 is built from 14 residues. Deletions cut 2 bases from V and 7 bases from J, with 9 bases between. The V gene's germline CDR1 is MGHDK and CDR2 SYGVNS. CDR3 in DNA: TGTGCCAGCAGTGAACAGAATTGGAATTCACCCCTCCACTTT. Its protein is CASSEQNWNSPLHF. Combining the CDR3 with reference TRBV25-1 and TRBJ1-6 gives the whole variable domain EADIYQTPRYLVIGTGKKITLECSQTMGHDKMYWYQQDPGMELHLIHYSYGVNSTEKGDLSSESTVSRIRTEHFPLTLESARPSHTSQYLCASSEQNWNSPLHFGNGTRLTVT.

Only a few counts were recorded for this clonotype. The chain is built from TRBV6-1 and TRBJ1-6; D ambiguous. CDR3 size: 14 residues. Trimming took off 2 bases at V and 7 bases at J, with 9 bases between the two ends. The germline V gene has CDR1 MNHNS and CDR2 SASEGT. The CDR3 sequence is CASSESGNNSPLHF. The CDR3 DNA reads TGTGCCAGCAGTGAAAGCGGAAACAATTCACCCCTCCACTTT.

This clonotype showed up just a few times. The rearrangement joins TRBV6-2 or TRBV6-3 to TRBJ1-5; 11 nucleotides agree with TRBD1. This CDR3 has 17 residues. Germline CDR1 MNHEY, CDR2 SVGEGT. V shed 6 bases, J shed 3 bases, and the junction held 10 bases outside the gene matches. The CDR3 reads CASSPTGQGAYNQPQHF. The CDR3 coding sequence is TGTGCCAGCAGCCCTACTGGACAGGGGGCGTACAATCAGCCCCAGCATTTT.